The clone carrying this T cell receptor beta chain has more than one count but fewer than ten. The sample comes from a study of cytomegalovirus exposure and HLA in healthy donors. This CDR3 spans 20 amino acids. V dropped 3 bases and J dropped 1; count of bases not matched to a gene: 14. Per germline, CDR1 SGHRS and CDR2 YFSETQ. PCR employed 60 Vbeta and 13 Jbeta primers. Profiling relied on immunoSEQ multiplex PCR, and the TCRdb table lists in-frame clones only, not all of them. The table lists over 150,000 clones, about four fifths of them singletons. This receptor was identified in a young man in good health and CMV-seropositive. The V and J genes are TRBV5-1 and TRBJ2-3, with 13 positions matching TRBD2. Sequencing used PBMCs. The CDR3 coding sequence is TGCGCCAGCAGCTACGGAGGGGGGACTAGCGGGGTCGGGGGCACAGATACGCAGTATTTT. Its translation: CASSYGGGTSGVGGTDTQYF. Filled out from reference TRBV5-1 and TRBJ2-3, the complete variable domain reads KAGVTQTPRYLIKTRGQQVTLSCSPISGHRSVSWYQQTPGQGLQFLFEYFSETQRNKGNFPGRFSGRQFSNSRSEMNVSTLELGDSALYLCASSYGGGTSGVGGTDTQYFGPGTRLTVL.